The 22 T cell receptor beta chains given below trace back to one sample, sequenced in a study of human T cells and chemical hapten exposure. As to time point: pre-sensitization, week 0. As for treatment: therapeutic diphenylcyclopropenone sensitization with weekly scalp DPC. MiXCR, applied by TCRdb to the RACE reads, yields one record per CDR3 protein. This table holds roughly 260,000 distinct CDR3 sequences, about 9% found once. This specimen consisted of whole blood, obtained in connection with sensitization to the hapten diphenylcyclopropenone (DPC). The receptors were gathered from a woman aged 40 to 50 with alopecia areata. Some clones in this sample may be carry-over from other donors' samples.

The V call is TRBV7-9, the J call TRBJ2-2, with 16 bases fitting TRBD2. The germline V gene has CDR1 SEHNR and CDR2 FQNEAQ (reference sequence). Trimming removed 2 bases from V and 4 bases from J; junction bases left unmatched: 10. The CDR3 spans 20 residues. CDR3 bases: TGTGCCAGCAGCTTACCATCCGGGACTAGCGGGAGGGCCCGCACCGGGGAGCTGTTTTTT. Residues: CASSLPSGTSGRARTGELFF.

The rearrangement links TRBV12-3 or TRBV12-4 to TRBJ2-3; the D is unclear. This CDR3 has 12 residues. The CDR3 sequence is CATVGGTDTQYF. For the CDR3, the DNA is TGTGCAACCGTAGGTGGCACAGATACGCAGTATTTT.

This clonotype was counted a few times. The gene calls are TRBV14 and TRBJ2-1; TRBD2 matches at 9 bases. V shed 6 bases and J 2 bases; nucleotides not matched to a gene: 5. The germline V gene encodes CDR1 SGHDN and CDR2 FVKESK. This CDR3 spans 15 amino acids. CDR3 residues: CASSWGLATYNEQFF. In DNA, the CDR3 is TGTGCCAGCAGTTGGGGACTAGCTACCTACAATGAGCAGTTCTTC.

This chain connects TRBV5-1 to TRBJ2-1; D possibly corresponds to TRBD1 (7 bases). Germline lookup yields CDR1 SGHRS and CDR2 YFSETQ. The CDR3 length is 13 residues. Deletions cut 4 bases from V and 8 bases from J, with 13 bases between. The CDR3 DNA sequence: TGCGCCAGCAGCCCTGCCAGGGGGGATGAGCAGTTCTTC. It translates to CASSPARGDEQFF. The entire variable domain, with the rest obtained from reference TRBV5-1 and TRBJ2-1, is as follows: KAGVTQTPRYLIKTRGQQVTLSCSPISGHRSVSWYQQTPGQGLQFLFEYFSETQRNKGNFPGRFSGRQFSNSRSEMNVSTLELGDSALYLCASSPARGDEQFFGPGTRLTVL.

V gene TRBV5-1 combines with J gene TRBJ2-5; TRBD2 aligns across 7 bases. The trim removed 0 bases at V and 5 bases at J, leaving 10 bases unmatched. Looked up from germline, CDR1 is SGHRS and CDR2 is YFSETQ. This CDR3 has 16 residues. CDR3 nucleotide sequence: TGCGCCAGCAGCTTGGCCCTAGCGGACCCTAGGGAGACCCAGTACTTC. Amino acid sequence: CASSLALADPRETQYF.

The table lists this clonotype with a few counts. This sequence joins TRBV12-3 or TRBV12-4 and TRBJ2-3; the match to TRBD2 covers 9 bases. The length of the CDR3 is 15 residues. Losses at the gene ends were 3 bases for V and 1 base for J; bases not matched to a gene: 2. The CDR3 is CASSFRTSGTDTQYF. The CDR3 nucleotides read TGTGCCAGCAGTTTCAGGACTAGCGGCACAGATACGCAGTATTTT.

The chain combines TRBV29-1 with TRBJ1-5; D might be TRBD1 (5 bases). The V end was cut by 4 bases, the J end by 3 bases, with 10 bases between. The germline CDR1 and CDR2 sequences are SQVTM and ANQGSEA. There are 13 residues in the CDR3. CDR3 protein: CSVAGTFNQPQHF. CDR3 nucleotides: TGCAGCGTTGCGGGGACTTTCAATCAGCCCCAGCATTTT.

This rearrangement joins TRBV5-6 to TRBJ1-1; TRBD1 is a possible D gene (5 bases). The CDR3 runs to 14 residues. Trimming cost V 2 bases and J 8 bases, with 16 bases left between them. Per the germline V gene, CDR1 is SGHDT and CDR2 is YYEEEE. Written as DNA, the CDR3 is TGTGCCAGCAGCTTATTGGGGGAATTTAGGGAAGCTTTCTTT. This sequence encodes CASSLLGEFREAFF. The variable domain in full, with the rest retrieved from reference TRBV5-6 and TRBJ1-1, is DAGVTQSPTHLIKTRGQQVTLRCSPKSGHDTVSWYQQALGQGPQFIFQYYEEEERQRGNFPDRFSGHQFPNYSSELNVNALLLGDSALYLCASSLLGEFREAFFGQGTRLTVV.

V and J are TRBV5-1 and TRBJ2-2, with D perhaps matching TRBD1 or TRBD2 (5 bases each). From germline, CDR1 is SGHRS and CDR2 YFSETQ. The CDR3 extends over 16 amino acids. V lost 4 bases to trimming and J lost 4 bases, with 17 bases between them. For the CDR3, the DNA is TGCGCCAGCAGCCCCTCAGCGGCTGGGGCCACCGGGGAGCTGTTTTTT. Amino acids: CASSPSAAGATGELFF.

This clonotype was recorded many times. V gene TRBV4-2 combines with J gene TRBJ2-3; D not resolved. Trimming cost V 3 bases and J 7 bases, with 5 bases left between them. The CDR3 runs 11 residues. Germline loops: CDR1 LGHNA, CDR2 YNFKEQ. DNA of the CDR3: TGTGCCAGCAGCCACCGGTATACGCAGTATTTT. It specifies CASSHRYTQYF.

The genes are TRBV28 and TRBJ1-1; the D gene is possibly TRBD1 (6 bases). The CDR3 is made up of 13 amino acids. With 4 bases removed from V and 6 bases from J, the gap between germline ends came to 12 bases. Germline V gives CDR1 MDHEN, CDR2 SYDVKM. The CDR3 here is CASSYRVRAEAFF. The DNA of the CDR3 is TGTGCCAGCAGTTACAGGGTTCGGGCTGAAGCTTTCTTT.

This clonotype was seen repeatedly, ten times or more. V and J are TRBV5-6 and TRBJ2-2, with D unresolved. Germline loops: CDR1 SGHDT, CDR2 YYEEEE. The CDR3 has 14 residues. The germline V and J ends were trimmed by 1 base and 3 bases, with 7 bases remaining between them. This CDR3 reads CASSLFTDTGELFF. CDR3 coding DNA: TGTGCCAGCAGCTTGTTTACGGACACCGGGGAGCTGTTTTTT.

CDR3 region: CASSPTGRSSYEQYF. CDR3 DNA sequence: TGTGCCAGCAGTCCTACAGGGAGGTCCTCCTACGAGCAGTACTTC. The chain uses TRBV28 and TRBJ2-7, with D perhaps being TRBD1 or TRBD2 (6 bases each). The CDR3 loop spans 15 amino acids. Between the trimmed V and J ends, which lost 5 bases and 0 bases, there was a span of 14 bases. The V gene's germline CDR1 is MDHEN and CDR2 SYDVKM.

This chain joins TRBV6-1 and TRBJ2-1; 8 positions match TRBD2. The junction had 8 bases not matched to a gene; V was cut back by 7 bases and J by 3 bases. The length of the CDR3 is 15 residues. Germline loops: CDR1 MNHNS, CDR2 SASEGT. CDR3: CASIIAGTLYNEQFF. The CDR3 nucleotides read TGTGCCAGCATTATAGCGGGAACACTCTACAATGAGCAGTTCTTC.

This clonotype was seen repeatedly, ten times or more. The chain recombines TRBV6-6 with TRBJ2-7; 9 bases are shared with TRBD1. Germline V gene data show CDR1 as MNHNY and CDR2 as SVGAGI (reference sequence). Losses at the gene ends were 5 bases for V and 2 bases for J; bases not matched to a gene: 10. CDR3 length: 16 amino acids. The CDR3 here is CASSDPGTGSPYEQYF. Written as DNA, the CDR3 is TGTGCCAGCAGTGACCCAGGGACAGGGAGTCCCTACGAGCAGTACTTC.

This clonotype was recorded many times. The chain has TRBV20-1 and TRBJ1-4, with D possibly TRBD1 on 5 matching bases. The length of the CDR3 is 13 residues. The germline CDR1 and CDR2 sequences are DFQATT and SNEGSKA (reference sequence). V was clipped by 3 bases and J by 1 base, with 6 bases between them. As DNA, the CDR3 is TGCAGTGCTAGCACAGGAACTAATGAAAAACTGTTTTTT. Translated: CSASTGTNEKLFF.

Many counts were recorded for this clonotype. This chain links TRBV7-8 with TRBJ2-1; 8 positions agree with TRBD1. The junction had 7 bases not matched to a gene; V was cut back by 5 bases and J by 1 base. The CDR3 covers 16 residues. Per germline, CDR1 SGHVS and CDR2 FQNEAQ. The CDR3 loop is CASSAGTGHSYNEQFF. The CDR3 coding sequence is TGTGCCAGCAGCGCGGGGACAGGCCATTCCTACAATGAGCAGTTCTTC. Based on the CDR3 plus reference TRBV7-8 and TRBJ2-1, the full variable domain is GAGVSQSPRYKVAKRGQDVALRCDPISGHVSLFWYQQALGQGPEFLTYFQNEAQLDKSGLPSDRFFAERPEGSVSTLKIQRTQQEDSAVYLCASSAGTGHSYNEQFFGPGTRLTVL.

This clonotype was seen a few times. This chain connects TRBV20-1 to TRBJ2-1; TRBD2 agrees at 11 bases. The CDR3 loop spans 15 amino acids. CDR1 DFQATT and CDR2 SNEGSKA come from the germline V gene (reference sequence). The V and J ends lost 3 bases and 1 base, in that order; junction bases with no gene match: 2. CDR3 amino acids: CSASSGRVSYNEQFF. In DNA form, the CDR3 reads TGCAGTGCTAGTAGCGGGAGGGTTTCCTACAATGAGCAGTTCTTC.

CDR3 in DNA: TGTGCCATCAGGGGACAGGTTCTTAATTCACCCCTCCACTTT. Protein: CAIRGQVLNSPLHF. The genes are TRBV10-3 and TRBJ1-6, with 8 bases identical to TRBD1. Germline V CDR1 and CDR2: ENHRY, SYGVKD. J gave up 6 bases and V 6 bases, and 4 bases lay outside the gene matches. CDR3 length equals 14 residues.

This sequence joins TRBV7-3 and TRBJ2-2; TRBD2 agrees at 7 bases. The CDR3 is 17 residues long. Germline V gene data show CDR1 as SGHTA and CDR2 as FQGTGA. After removal of 5 bases from V and 0 bases from J, the junction contained 9 bases not matched to a gene. CDR3 nucleotides: TGTGCCAGCAGCGCCCCTACACGGGGGGCGAACACCGGGGAGCTGTTTTTT. Protein: CASSAPTRGANTGELFF.

The chain has TRBV24-1 and TRBJ2-5; 9 bases fit TRBD1. V was clipped by 3 bases and J by 0 bases; unmatched bases: 10. The germline V gene has CDR1 KGHDR and CDR2 SFDVKD. This CDR3 spans 18 amino acids. Here the CDR3 DNA reads TGTGCCACCAGTGATCGTAAGATGACAGGGGGGTACCAAGAGACCCAGTACTTC. It specifies CATSDRKMTGGYQETQYF.

The table lists this clonotype with a few counts. V is TRBV27 and J is TRBJ2-1; D is uncertain. The germline CDR1 and CDR2 sequences are MNHEY and SMNVEV (reference sequence). V was pared by 5 bases and J by 7 bases, with 15 bases between. The CDR3 runs 14 residues. The CDR3 DNA reads TGTGCCAGCAGTCGATGGGCCAGTCCTAATGAGCAGTTCTTC. It translates to CASSRWASPNEQFF.